One and the same sample provided the 25 T cell receptor beta chains below, sequenced in a study of cytomegalovirus exposure and HLA in healthy donors. 60 Vbeta and 13 Jbeta primers were used in PCR. The protocol was immunoSEQ multiplex PCR, while the TCRdb copy is restricted to in-frame clones and leaves out a portion. This table holds approximately 150,000 clones, approximately 9% found once. Specimen: PBMCs. The receptors were gathered from a male donor in good health and CMV-seronegative.

V usage is TRBV11-1 and J usage is TRBJ1-1; no reliable D call. Germline lookup yields CDR1 SGHAT and CDR2 FQDESV (reference sequence). The CDR3 is 15 amino acids. The V end was cut by 2 bases, the J end by 4 bases, with 14 bases between. The CDR3, as DNA: TGTGCCAGCAGCTTATTAAGTCCGGGTACCACTGAAGCTTTCTTT. This codes for CASSLLSPGTTEAFF.

Only a few counts were recorded for this clone. The V and J genes are TRBV5-1 and TRBJ2-7; no firm D call. Germline-derived CDR1 and CDR2 are SGHRS and YFSETQ. The CDR3 sequence is 13 residues long. V lost 4 bases and J 4 bases, leaving 12 bases between the germline ends. CDR3: CASSVASDYEQYF. For the CDR3, the DNA is TGCGCCAGCAGCGTAGCCTCAGATTACGAGCAGTACTTC.

The rearrangement uses TRBV2 and TRBJ2-2; 9 bases agree with TRBD2. Losses at the gene ends were 7 bases for V and 8 bases for J; bases not matched to a gene: 14. Germline V gene lookup returns CDR1 SNHLY and CDR2 FYNNEI. The CDR3 length is 16 residues. The CDR3 DNA reads as TGTGCCAGCAATTGGGGGGTAGCGGGAGAGTTGGGGGAGCTGTTTTTT. This codes for CASNWGVAGELGELFF.

This clone has more than one count but fewer than ten. The chain uses TRBV7-6 and TRBJ2-6, with D possibly matching TRBD2 (5 bases). Trimming cost V 5 bases and J 2 bases, with 10 bases left between them. Germline-derived CDR1 and CDR2 are SGHVS and FNYEAQ. This CDR3 is built from 15 residues. The chain's CDR3 is CASSLRGTGANVLTF. The CDR3 coding sequence is TGTGCCAGCAGCCTACGAGGGACTGGGGCCAACGTCCTGACTTTC.

This clone was detected a few times. This sequence joins TRBV28 and TRBJ2-3; maybe TRBD2 (6 bases). CDR3 length equals 15 residues. Trimming cost V 2 bases and J 3 bases, with 12 bases left between them. From germline, CDR1 is MDHEN and CDR2 SYDVKM. In DNA form, the CDR3 reads TGTGCCAGCAGTTTAGGGGGGAGAGGAACAGATACGCAGTATTTT. It encodes CASSLGGRGTDTQYF.

This clone came up once. This chain uses TRBV6-5 with TRBJ2-5; D is uncertain. Matching the DNA end better, TRBJ2-7 makes the J call doubtful. The CDR3 extends over 11 amino acids. CDR1 is MNHEY and CDR2 is SVGAGI in the germline V gene. The CDR3 DNA reads TGTGCCACCACCGCGAATTACGAGCAGTACTTC. This codes for CATTANYEQYF.

The chain joins TRBV28 to TRBJ2-1, with 9 bases matching TRBD2. V shed 4 bases and J 7 bases; nucleotides not matched to a gene: 14. CDR1 is MDHEN, CDR2 SYDVKM, per germline. The CDR3 sequence is 17 residues long. The CDR3 region is CASSSPGLAGTSNEQFF. CDR3 DNA sequence: TGTGCCAGCAGTTCGCCGGGACTAGCTGGCACATCTAATGAGCAGTTCTTC.

There are a few counts of this clone. As DNA, the CDR3 is TGTGCCAGCAGTACTGCGGGGCTAGCTAACTATGGCTACACCTTC. Translated: CASSTAGLANYGYTF. The rearrangement links TRBV28 to TRBJ1-2; D perhaps matches TRBD1 (5 bases). The V gene lost 5 bases and the J gene lost 0 bases, with 13 bases spanning the gap. The germline CDR1 and CDR2 sequences are MDHEN and SYDVKM. CDR3 size: 15 residues.

Turning to this clone: Its ends do not fully match the called genes, so a read error is possible. The CDR3 here is CASSQSKGQGPFF. The CDR3 DNA reads TGCGCCAGCAGCCAGTCGAAGGGACAGGGGCCTTTCTTC. The chain uses TRBV4-3 and TRBJ1-2; TRBD1 matches 10 bases. Germline CDR1 reads LGHNA; CDR2 reads YSLEER. The CDR3 runs to 13 residues.

This chain uses TRBV4-3 with TRBJ1-2; D uncertain. Germline V gene data show CDR1 as LGHNA and CDR2 as YSLEER. The ends were cut back, 4 bases at V and 0 bases at J, with 12 bases in the middle. The CDR3 contains 15 residues. The CDR3 DNA reads as TGCGCCAGCAGCCCAGAAACAGTAACTAACTATGGCTACACCTTC. Protein sequence: CASSPETVTNYGYTF.

The chain joins TRBV7-3 to TRBJ1-3; 8 nucleotides agree with TRBD1. The CDR3 loop spans 15 amino acids. Germline V lookup: CDR1 SGHTA, CDR2 FQGTGA. Trimming at V came to 5 bases and at J to 2 bases, leaving 5 bases not matched to a gene. CDR3 amino acids: CASSATGGPGNTIYF. The CDR3 DNA sequence: TGTGCCAGCAGCGCTACAGGGGGACCTGGAAACACCATATATTTT.

This clone was found a few times. The V gene is TRBV7-2, the J gene TRBJ2-5; the D gene is possibly TRBD2 (5 bases). V shed 5 bases and J shed 9 bases, with 13 bases lying between them. This CDR3 has 12 amino acids. In germline, CDR1 is SGHTA, CDR2 FQGNSA. The DNA of the CDR3 is TGTGCCAGCAGCAATACCCCCGGGGCCCAGTACTTC. Translated, it gives CASSNTPGAQYF.

The sample holds a few counts of this clone. This chain uses TRBV6-1 with TRBJ2-2; 8 bases fit TRBD1. Germline lookup yields CDR1 MNHNS and CDR2 SASEGT. This CDR3 comprises 14 residues. J lost 5 bases, V lost 8 bases, and 7 bases had no gene match. The CDR3 loop is CASEQGAMTGELFF. DNA of the CDR3: TGTGCCAGCGAGCAGGGGGCGATGACCGGGGAGCTGTTTTTT.

The chain is built from TRBV29-1 and TRBJ2-1, with a possible D match to TRBD1 (6 bases). Trimming cost V 2 bases and J 2 bases, with 16 bases left between them. This CDR3 has 16 residues. In germline, CDR1 is SQVTM, CDR2 ANQGSEA. The CDR3 is CSVELLDSRAYNEQFF. The CDR3 DNA reads as TGCAGCGTTGAACTACTGGACAGCCGTGCCTACAATGAGCAGTTCTTC.

The rearrangement links TRBV27 to TRBJ1-5; possibly TRBD1 for D (6 bases). This CDR3 has 17 residues. V was shortened by 2 bases and J by 9 bases, with 23 bases between the two germline ends. Germline assignment: CDR1 MNHEY and CDR2 SMNVEV (reference sequence). In nucleotides, the CDR3 is TGTGCCAGCAGTTTACAAGGGGGGGGAGCAAGAATCGGGCCCCAGCATTTT. Translation: CASSLQGGGARIGPQHF.

In the case of this clone: Relative to the germline gene, one junction end is altered; a read error may explain this. The chain carries TRBV19 and TRBJ1-4, with D perhaps matching TRBD1 (6 bases). Germline loops: CDR1 LNHDA, CDR2 SQIVND (reference sequence). The CDR3 runs 11 residues. The CDR3 bases are TGCCTCAGCAGGGGCGGTGAAAAACTGTTTTTT. Translating it yields CLSRGGEKLFF.

V gene TRBV11-2 combines with J gene TRBJ1-6; D uncertain. In germline, CDR1 is SGHAT, CDR2 FQNNGV. The CDR3 totals 14 residues. With 0 bases removed from V and 9 bases from J, the gap between germline ends came to 9 bases. The CDR3 DNA reads as TGTGCCAGCAGCTTAGAAGCGGGTAGTTCACCCCTCCACTTT. Protein sequence: CASSLEAGSSPLHF.

The chain employs TRBV4-3 and TRBJ1-2; possible D gene TRBD1, 5 bases. V lost 0 bases to trimming and J lost 3 bases, with 11 bases between them. This CDR3 contains 15 residues. The V gene's germline CDR1 is LGHNA and CDR2 YSLEER. This CDR3 is CASSQDTGGDYGYTF. The CDR3 nucleotides are TGCGCCAGCAGCCAAGATACCGGAGGGGACTATGGCTACACCTTC.

The rearrangement joins TRBV4-1 to TRBJ1-2, with a possible D match to TRBD1 (6 bases). The CDR3 has 14 amino acids. Germline V gene sequence: CDR1 MGHRA, CDR2 YSYEKL. V was clipped by 4 bases and J by 3 bases, with 12 bases between them. The CDR3 region has the DNA TGCGCCAGCAGCCGATCGGCAGGGGACTATGGCTACACCTTC. Translation: CASSRSAGDYGYTF.

This clone has only a few counts. The J gene is TRBJ2-7, the V gene TRBV7-9, with 7 bases aligning to TRBD1. J gave up 5 bases and V 1 base, and 14 bases lay outside the gene matches. The germline CDR1 and CDR2 sequences are SEHNR and FQNEAQ (reference sequence). The CDR3 covers 17 residues. The CDR3 coding sequence is TGTGCCAGCAGCTTAGAGAGGGTGGGCAGGGGGTTGAACGAGCAGTACTTC. Amino acid sequence: CASSLERVGRGLNEQYF. Together with reference TRBV7-9 and TRBJ2-7, the CDR3 gives the full variable domain: DTGVSQNPRHKITKRGQNVTFRCDPISEHNRLYWYRQTLGQGPEFLTYFQNEAQLEKSRLLSDRFSAERPKGSFSTLEIQRTEQGDSAMYLCASSLERVGRGLNEQYFGPGTRLTVT.

The J gene is TRBJ2-2, the V gene TRBV7-9, with D unresolved. This CDR3 spans 11 amino acids. Germline-derived CDR1 and CDR2 are SEHNR and FQNEAQ (reference sequence). The V gene lost 8 bases and the J gene lost 5 bases, with 6 bases spanning the gap. The CDR3 sequence is CASSQTGELFF. The CDR3 DNA reads TGTGCCAGCTCCCAAACCGGGGAGCTGTTTTTT.

The J gene is TRBJ2-2, the V gene TRBV7-2, with a weak D call TRBD2 (5 bases). The germline V gene encodes CDR1 SGHTA and CDR2 FQGNSA. Trimming cost V 4 bases and J 1 base, with 7 bases left between them. The CDR3 totals 14 residues. The DNA for the CDR3 is TGTGCCAGCAGCTCGGGATTGAACACCGGGGAGCTGTTTTTT. Translating it yields CASSSGLNTGELFF.

V is TRBV28 and J is TRBJ1-2; 7 bases line up with TRBD1. With 1 base clipped from V and 8 bases from J, the junction kept 13 bases outside the gene matches. The CDR3 sequence is 16 residues long. The germline CDR1 and CDR2 sequences are MDHEN and SYDVKM. The CDR3: CASSLSGTFPGGGYTF. As DNA, the CDR3 is TGTGCCAGCAGTTTATCCGGCACCTTCCCAGGGGGAGGCTACACCTTC.

This clone was counted a few times. This chain links TRBV4-3 with TRBJ1-4; D uncertain. CDR3 length equals 17 residues. Per the germline V gene, CDR1 is LGHNA and CDR2 is YSLEER. Trimming took off 0 bases at V and 0 bases at J, with 11 bases between the two ends. The CDR3: CASSQDLGYSTNEKLFF. The CDR3 nucleotides are TGCGCCAGCAGCCAAGATCTGGGCTATTCAACTAATGAAAAACTGTTTTTT.

The genes are TRBV10-3 and TRBJ2-7, with 13 bases aligning to TRBD2. CDR1 is ENHRY and CDR2 is SYGVKD in the germline V gene. Unmatched junction bases numbered 6, after V lost 4 bases and J lost 3 bases. The CDR3 consists of 16 residues. The CDR3 bases are TGTGCCATCAGTGGTTGGACTAGCGGGGGAAGCTACGAGCAGTACTTC. Translating gives CAISGWTSGGSYEQYF.